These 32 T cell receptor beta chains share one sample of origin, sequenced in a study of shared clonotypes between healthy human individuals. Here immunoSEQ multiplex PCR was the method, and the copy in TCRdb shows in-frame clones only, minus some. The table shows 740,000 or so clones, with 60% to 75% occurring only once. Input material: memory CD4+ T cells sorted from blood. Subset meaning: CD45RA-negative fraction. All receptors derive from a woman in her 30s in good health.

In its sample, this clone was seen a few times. The CDR3 DNA reads as TGTGCCAGCAGTTACTGGGGAGGGGGGAACACTGAAGCTTTCTTT. Residues: CASSYWGGGNTEAFF. The chain is built from TRBV6-5 and TRBJ1-1, with a possible D match to TRBD1 (6 bases). The CDR3 consists of 15 residues. With 1 base removed from V and 1 base from J, the gap between germline ends came to 10 bases. CDR1 and CDR2 (germline): MNHEY, SVGAGI.

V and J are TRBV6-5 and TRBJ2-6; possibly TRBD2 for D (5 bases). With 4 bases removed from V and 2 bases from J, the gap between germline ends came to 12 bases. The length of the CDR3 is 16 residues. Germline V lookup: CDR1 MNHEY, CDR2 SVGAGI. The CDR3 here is CASSSRRDTGANVLTF. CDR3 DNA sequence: TGTGCCAGCAGTTCTAGACGGGATACTGGGGCCAACGTCCTGACTTTC.

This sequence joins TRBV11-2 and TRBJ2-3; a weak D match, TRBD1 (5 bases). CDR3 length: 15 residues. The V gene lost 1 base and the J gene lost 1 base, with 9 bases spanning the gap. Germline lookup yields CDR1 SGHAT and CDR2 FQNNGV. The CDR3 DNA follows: TGTGCCAGCAGCTTAGGTCGACAGCGCACAGATACGCAGTATTTT. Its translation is CASSLGRQRTDTQYF.

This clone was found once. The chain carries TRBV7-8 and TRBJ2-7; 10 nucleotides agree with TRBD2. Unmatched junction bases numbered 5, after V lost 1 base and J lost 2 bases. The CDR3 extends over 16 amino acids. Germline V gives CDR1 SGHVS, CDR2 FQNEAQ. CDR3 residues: CASSLDPSGRAYEQYF. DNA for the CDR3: TGTGCCAGCAGCTTAGACCCCAGCGGGAGGGCCTACGAGCAGTACTTC.

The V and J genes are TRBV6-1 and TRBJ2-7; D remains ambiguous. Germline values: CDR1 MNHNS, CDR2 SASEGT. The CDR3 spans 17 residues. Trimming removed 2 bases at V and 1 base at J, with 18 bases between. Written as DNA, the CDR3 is TGTGCCAGCAGTGAACTCCTGACAAATTCAGTTTCCTACGAGCAGTACTTC. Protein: CASSELLTNSVSYEQYF.

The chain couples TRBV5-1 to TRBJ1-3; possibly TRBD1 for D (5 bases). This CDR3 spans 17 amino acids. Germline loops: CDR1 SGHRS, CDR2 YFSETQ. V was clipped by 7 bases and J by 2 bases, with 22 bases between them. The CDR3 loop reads CASRERQPFSPGNTIYF. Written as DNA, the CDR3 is TGCGCCAGCCGAGAAAGACAGCCATTCTCCCCTGGAAACACCATATATTTT.

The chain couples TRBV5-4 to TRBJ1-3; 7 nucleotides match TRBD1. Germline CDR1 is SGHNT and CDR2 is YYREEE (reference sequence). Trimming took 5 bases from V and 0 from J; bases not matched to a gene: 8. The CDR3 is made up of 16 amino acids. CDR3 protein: CASSRQGPLSGNTIYF. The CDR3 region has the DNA TGTGCCAGCAGTCGACAGGGCCCACTCTCTGGAAACACCATATATTTT.

The CDR3 protein is CASLNSGRAWETQYF. CDR3 bases: TGTGCCAGCCTTAATAGCGGGAGGGCGTGGGAGACCCAGTACTTC. The chain has TRBV7-8 and TRBJ2-5, with 11 positions matching TRBD2. The CDR3 has 15 amino acids. J gave up 5 bases and V 8 bases, and 10 bases lay outside the gene matches. Per the germline V gene, CDR1 is SGHVS and CDR2 is FQNEAQ.

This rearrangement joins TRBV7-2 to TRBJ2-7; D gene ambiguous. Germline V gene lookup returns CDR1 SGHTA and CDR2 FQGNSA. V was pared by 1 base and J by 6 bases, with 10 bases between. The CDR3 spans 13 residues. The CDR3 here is CASSLGVLREQYF. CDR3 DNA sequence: TGTGCCAGCAGCTTAGGGGTCCTCCGCGAGCAGTACTTC.

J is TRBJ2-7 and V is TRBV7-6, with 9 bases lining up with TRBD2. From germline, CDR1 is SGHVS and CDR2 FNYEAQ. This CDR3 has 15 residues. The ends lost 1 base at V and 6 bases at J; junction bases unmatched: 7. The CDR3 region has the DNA TGTGCCAGCAGCTTAGTTCCAGCGGGAGGAGGCGAGCAGTACTTC. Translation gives CASSLVPAGGGEQYF.

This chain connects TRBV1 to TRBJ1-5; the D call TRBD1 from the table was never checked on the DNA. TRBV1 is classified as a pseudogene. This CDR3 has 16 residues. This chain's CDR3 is CTSSRRQGEFGQPQHF. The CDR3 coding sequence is TGCACCAGCAGCCGACGACAGGGTGAGTTTGGTCAGCCCCAGCATTTT.

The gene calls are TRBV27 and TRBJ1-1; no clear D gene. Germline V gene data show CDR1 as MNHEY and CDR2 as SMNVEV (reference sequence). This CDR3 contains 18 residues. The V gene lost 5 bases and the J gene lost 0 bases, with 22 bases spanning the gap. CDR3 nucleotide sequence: TGTGCCAGCAGTGCCACTTGGGTCGGGGAACCCATGAACACTGAAGCTTTCTTT. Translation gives CASSATWVGEPMNTEAFF.

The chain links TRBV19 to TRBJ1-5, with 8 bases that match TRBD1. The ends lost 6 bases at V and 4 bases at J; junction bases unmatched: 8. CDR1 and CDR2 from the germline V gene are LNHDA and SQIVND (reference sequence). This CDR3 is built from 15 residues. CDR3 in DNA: TGTGCCAGTAGCGCGGACAGGGATTTTAATCAGCCCCAGCATTTT. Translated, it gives CASSADRDFNQPQHF.

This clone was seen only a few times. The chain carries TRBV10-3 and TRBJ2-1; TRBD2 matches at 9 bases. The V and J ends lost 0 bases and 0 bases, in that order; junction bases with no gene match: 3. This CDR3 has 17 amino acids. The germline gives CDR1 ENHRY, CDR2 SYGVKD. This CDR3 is CAISESTSGNSYNEQFF. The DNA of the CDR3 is TGTGCCATCAGTGAGTCGACTAGCGGTAACTCCTACAATGAGCAGTTCTTC.

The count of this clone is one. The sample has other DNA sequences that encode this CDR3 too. This CDR3 reads CASSIEGGNQPQHF. CDR3 DNA sequence: TGTGCCAGTAGTATCGAAGGAGGCAATCAGCCCCAGCATTTT. The chain employs TRBV19 and TRBJ1-5; D remains unclear. Germline V lookup: CDR1 LNHDA, CDR2 SQIVND (reference sequence). Trimming shortened V by 3 bases and J by 2 bases, and 8 bases separated the two germline ends. The CDR3 consists of 14 residues.

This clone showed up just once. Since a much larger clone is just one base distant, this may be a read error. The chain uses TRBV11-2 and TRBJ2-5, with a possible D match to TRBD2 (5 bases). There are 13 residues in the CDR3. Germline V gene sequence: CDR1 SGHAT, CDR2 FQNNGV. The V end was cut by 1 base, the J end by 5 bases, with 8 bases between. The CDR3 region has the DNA TGTGCCAGCAGCTTAGCGGGGTTGGAGACCCAGTACTTC. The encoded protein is CASSLAGLETQYF.

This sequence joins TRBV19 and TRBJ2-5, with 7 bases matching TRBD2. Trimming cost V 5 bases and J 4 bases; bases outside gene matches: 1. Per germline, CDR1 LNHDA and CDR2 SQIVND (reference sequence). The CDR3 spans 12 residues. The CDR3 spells CASSPGGETQYF. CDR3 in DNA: TGTGCCAGTAGTCCGGGGGGAGAGACCCAGTACTTC.

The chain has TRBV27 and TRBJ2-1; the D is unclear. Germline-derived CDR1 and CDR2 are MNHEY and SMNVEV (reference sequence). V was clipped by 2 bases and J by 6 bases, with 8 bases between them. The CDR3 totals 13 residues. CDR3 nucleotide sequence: TGTGCCAGCAGTTTAAGGTTGCTCAATGAGCAGTTCTTC. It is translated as CASSLRLLNEQFF.

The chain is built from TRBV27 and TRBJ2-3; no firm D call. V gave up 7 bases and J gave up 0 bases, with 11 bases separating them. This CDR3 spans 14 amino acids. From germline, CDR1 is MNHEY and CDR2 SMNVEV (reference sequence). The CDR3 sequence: CASTSHPSTDTQYF. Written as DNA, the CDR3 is TGTGCCAGCACCTCACATCCTAGCACAGATACGCAGTATTTT.

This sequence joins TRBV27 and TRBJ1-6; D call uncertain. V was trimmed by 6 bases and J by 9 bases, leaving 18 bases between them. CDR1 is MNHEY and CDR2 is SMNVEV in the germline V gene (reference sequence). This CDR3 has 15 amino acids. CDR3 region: CASRRTLDTSSPLHF. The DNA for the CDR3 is TGTGCCAGCAGACGAACCCTCGACACAAGTTCACCCCTCCACTTT.

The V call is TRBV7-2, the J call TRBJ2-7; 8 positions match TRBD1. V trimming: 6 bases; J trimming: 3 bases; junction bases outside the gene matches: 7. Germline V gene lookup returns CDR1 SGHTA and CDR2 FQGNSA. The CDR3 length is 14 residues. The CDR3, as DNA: TGTGCCAGCAGAACAGGGGGACAGCTCTACGAGCAGTACTTC. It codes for CASRTGGQLYEQYF.

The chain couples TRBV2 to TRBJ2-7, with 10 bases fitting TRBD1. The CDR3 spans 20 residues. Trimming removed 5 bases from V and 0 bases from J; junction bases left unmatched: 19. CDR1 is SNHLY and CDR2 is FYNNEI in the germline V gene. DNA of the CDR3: TGTGCCAGCAGTTCACCTCGCGACAGGGGGCTGGGCATTGACTCCTACGAGCAGTACTTC. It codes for CASSSPRDRGLGIDSYEQYF.

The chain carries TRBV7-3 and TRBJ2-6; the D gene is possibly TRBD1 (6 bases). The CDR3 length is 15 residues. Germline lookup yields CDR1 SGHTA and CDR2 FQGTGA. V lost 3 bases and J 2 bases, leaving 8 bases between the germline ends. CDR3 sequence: CASSLDSTGANVLTF. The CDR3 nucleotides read TGTGCCAGCAGCTTGGACAGCACTGGGGCCAACGTCCTGACTTTC. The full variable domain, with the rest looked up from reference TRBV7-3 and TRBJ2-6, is GAGVSQTPSNKVTEKGKYVELRCDPISGHTALYWYRQSLGQGPEFLIYFQGTGAADDSGLPNDRFFAVRPEGSVSTLKIQRTERGDSAVYLCASSLDSTGANVLTFGAGSRLTVL.

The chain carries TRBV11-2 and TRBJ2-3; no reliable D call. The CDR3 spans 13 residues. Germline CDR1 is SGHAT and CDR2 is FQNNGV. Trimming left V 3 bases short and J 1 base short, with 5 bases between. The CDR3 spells CASSFTRTDTQYF. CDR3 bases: TGTGCCAGCAGCTTCACCCGCACAGATACGCAGTATTTT.

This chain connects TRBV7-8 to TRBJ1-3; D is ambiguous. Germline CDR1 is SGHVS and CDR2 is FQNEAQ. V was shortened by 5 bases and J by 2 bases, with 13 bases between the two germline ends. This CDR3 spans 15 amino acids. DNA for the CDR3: TGTGCCAGCAGCGCCAGTCGGGAGGCTGGAAACACCATATATTTT. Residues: CASSASREAGNTIYF.

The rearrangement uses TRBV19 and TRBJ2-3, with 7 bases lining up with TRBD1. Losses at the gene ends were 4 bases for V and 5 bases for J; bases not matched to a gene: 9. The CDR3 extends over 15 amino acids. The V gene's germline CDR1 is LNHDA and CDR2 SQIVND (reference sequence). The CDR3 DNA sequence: TGTGCCAGTAGTAAAACAGGGGCCGTCAGAGATACGCAGTATTTT. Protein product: CASSKTGAVRDTQYF.

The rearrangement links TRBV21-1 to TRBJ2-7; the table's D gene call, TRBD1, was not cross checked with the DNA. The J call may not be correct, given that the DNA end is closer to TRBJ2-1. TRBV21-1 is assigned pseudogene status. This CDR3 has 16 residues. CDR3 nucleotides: TGTGCCAGCAGCAAAGGAACCAGGGGGCAGACGAATGAGCAGTTCTTC. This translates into CASSKGTRGQTNEQFF.

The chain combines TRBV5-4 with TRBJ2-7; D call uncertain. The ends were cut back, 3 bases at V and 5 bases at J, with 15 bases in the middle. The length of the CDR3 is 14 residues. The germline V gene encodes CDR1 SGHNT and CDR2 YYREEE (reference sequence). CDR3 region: CASSSPGIRHEQYF. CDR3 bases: TGTGCCAGCAGCTCCCCTGGGATTCGCCACGAGCAGTACTTC.

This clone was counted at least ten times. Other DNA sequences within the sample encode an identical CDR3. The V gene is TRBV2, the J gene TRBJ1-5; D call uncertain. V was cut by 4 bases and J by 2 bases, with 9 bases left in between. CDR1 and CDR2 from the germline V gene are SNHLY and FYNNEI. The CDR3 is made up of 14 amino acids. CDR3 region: CASSVNSGNQPQHF. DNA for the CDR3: TGTGCCAGCAGTGTCAACTCTGGCAATCAGCCCCAGCATTTT. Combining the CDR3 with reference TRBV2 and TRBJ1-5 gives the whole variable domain EPEVTQTPSHQVTQMGQEVILRCVPISNHLYFYWYRQILGQKVEFLVSFYNNEISEKSEIFDDQFSVERPDGSNFTLKIRSTKLEDSAMYFCASSVNSGNQPQHFGDGTRLSIL.

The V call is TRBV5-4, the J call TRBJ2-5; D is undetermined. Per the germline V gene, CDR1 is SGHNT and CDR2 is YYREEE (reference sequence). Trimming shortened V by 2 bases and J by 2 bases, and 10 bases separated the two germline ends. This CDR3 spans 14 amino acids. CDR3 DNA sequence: TGTGCCAGCAGCTTTACGGACGGTCAAGAGACCCAGTACTTC. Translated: CASSFTDGQETQYF.

This CDR3 reads CASSLVTREQYF. CDR3 nucleotides: TGTGCCAGCAGCTTAGTTACTAGGGAGCAGTACTTC. This chain joins TRBV11-2 and TRBJ2-7; D possibly corresponds to TRBD2 (5 bases). V lost 1 base and J 7 bases, leaving 8 bases between the germline ends. CDR3 length equals 12 residues. Per germline, CDR1 SGHAT and CDR2 FQNNGV. Filled out from reference TRBV11-2 and TRBJ2-7, the complete variable domain reads EAGVAQSPRYKIIEKRQSVAFWCNPISGHATLYWYQQILGQGPKLLIQFQNNGVVDDSQLPKDRFSAERLKGVDSTLKIQPAKLEDSAVYLCASSLVTREQYFGPGTRLTVT.

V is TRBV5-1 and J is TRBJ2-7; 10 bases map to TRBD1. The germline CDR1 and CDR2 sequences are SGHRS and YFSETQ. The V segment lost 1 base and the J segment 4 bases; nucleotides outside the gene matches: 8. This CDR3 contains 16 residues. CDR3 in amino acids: CASSLPRTGGIYEQYF. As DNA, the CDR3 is TGCGCCAGCAGCTTGCCCCGGACAGGGGGAATTTACGAGCAGTACTTC. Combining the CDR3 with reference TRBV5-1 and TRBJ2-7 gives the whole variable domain KAGVTQTPRYLIKTRGQQVTLSCSPISGHRSVSWYQQTPGQGLQFLFEYFSETQRNKGNFPGRFSGRQFSNSRSEMNVSTLELGDSALYLCASSLPRTGGIYEQYFGPGTRLTVT.